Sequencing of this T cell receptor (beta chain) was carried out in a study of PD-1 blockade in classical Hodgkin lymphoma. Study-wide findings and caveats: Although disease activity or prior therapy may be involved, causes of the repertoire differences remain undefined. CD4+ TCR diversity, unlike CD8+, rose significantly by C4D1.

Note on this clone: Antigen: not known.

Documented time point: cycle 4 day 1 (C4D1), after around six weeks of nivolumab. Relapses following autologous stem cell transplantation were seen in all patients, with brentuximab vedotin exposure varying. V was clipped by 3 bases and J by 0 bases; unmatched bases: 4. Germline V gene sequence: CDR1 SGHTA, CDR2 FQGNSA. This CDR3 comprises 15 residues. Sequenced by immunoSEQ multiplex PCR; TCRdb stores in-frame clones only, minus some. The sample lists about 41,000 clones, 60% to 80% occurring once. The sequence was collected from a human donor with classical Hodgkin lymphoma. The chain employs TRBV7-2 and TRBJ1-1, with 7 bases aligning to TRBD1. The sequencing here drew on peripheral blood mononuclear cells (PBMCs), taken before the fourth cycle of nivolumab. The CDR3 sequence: CASSFPGTVNTEAFF. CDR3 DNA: TGTGCCAGCAGCTTCCCCGGGACAGTGAACACTGAAGCTTTCTTT.